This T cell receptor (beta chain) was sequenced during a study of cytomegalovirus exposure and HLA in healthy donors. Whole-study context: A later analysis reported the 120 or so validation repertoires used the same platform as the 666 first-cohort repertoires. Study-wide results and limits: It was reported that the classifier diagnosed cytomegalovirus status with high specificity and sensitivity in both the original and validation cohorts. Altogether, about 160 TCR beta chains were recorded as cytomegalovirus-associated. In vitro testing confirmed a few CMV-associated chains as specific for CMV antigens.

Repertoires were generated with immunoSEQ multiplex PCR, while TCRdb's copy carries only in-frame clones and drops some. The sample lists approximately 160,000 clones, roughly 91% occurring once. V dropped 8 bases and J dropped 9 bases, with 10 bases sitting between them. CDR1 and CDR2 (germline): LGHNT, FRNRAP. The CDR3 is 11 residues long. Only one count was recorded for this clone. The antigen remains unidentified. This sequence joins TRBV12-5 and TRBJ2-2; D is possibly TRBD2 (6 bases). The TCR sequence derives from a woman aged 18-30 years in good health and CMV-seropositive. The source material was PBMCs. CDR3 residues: CASSLAWELFF. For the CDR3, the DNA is TGTGCTAGTAGCCTAGCGTGGGAGCTGTTTTTT.